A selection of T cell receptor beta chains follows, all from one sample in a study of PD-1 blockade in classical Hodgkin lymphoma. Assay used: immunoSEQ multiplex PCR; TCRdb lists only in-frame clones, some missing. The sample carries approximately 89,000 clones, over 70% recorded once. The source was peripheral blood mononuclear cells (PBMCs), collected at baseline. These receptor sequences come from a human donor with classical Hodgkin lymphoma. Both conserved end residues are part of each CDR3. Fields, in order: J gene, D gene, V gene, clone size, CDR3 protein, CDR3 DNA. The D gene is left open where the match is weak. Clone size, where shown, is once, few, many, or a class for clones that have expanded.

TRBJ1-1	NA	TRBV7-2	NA	CASSLFGTSNTEAFF	TGTGCCAGCAGCTTATTTGGGACCTCGAACACTGAAGCTTTCTTT
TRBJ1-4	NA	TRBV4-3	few	CASSQGWEKLFF	TGCGCCAGCAGCCAAGGGTGGGAAAAACTGTTTTTT
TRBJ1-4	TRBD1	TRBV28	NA	CASSLRGHQNEKLFF	TGTGCCAGCAGTTTAAGGGGGCACCAAAATGAAAAACTGTTTTTT
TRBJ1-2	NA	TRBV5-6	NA	CASSLGLRSPGGYTF	TGTGCCAGCAGCTTGGGCCTCCGGTCCCCTGGGGGCTACACCTTC
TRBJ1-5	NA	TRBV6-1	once	CASSETAGEDQPQHF	TGTGCCAGCAGTGAAACGGCAGGGGAGGACCAGCCCCAGCATTTT
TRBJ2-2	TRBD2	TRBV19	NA	CASRNPSGGSPIGELFF	TGTGCCAGTAGGAACCCTAGCGGTGGGAGTCCCATCGGGGAGCTGTTTTTT
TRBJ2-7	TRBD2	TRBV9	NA	CASSVGAGETYEQYF	TGTGCCAGCAGCGTAGGGGCGGGAGAGACCTACGAGCAGTACTTC
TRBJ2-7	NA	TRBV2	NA	CASRGGPSYEQYF	TGTGCCAGCAGAGGCGGGCCCTCCTACGAGCAGTACTTC
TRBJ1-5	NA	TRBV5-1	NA	CASSPEWGARQPQHF	TGCGCCAGCTCCCCCGAGTGGGGGGCCCGTCAGCCCCAGCATTTT
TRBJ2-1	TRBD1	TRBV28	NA	CASRSGTVSYNEQFF	TGTGCCAGCAGGTCCGGGACAGTCTCCTACAATGAGCAGTTCTTC
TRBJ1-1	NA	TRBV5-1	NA	CASSRAGVMNTEAFF	TGCGCCAGCAGCCGAGCAGGGGTCATGAACACTGAAGCTTTCTTT
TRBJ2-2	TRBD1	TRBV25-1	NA	CASSESDRAPSGELFF	TGTGCCAGCAGTGAATCTGACAGGGCCCCCTCCGGGGAGCTGTTTTTT
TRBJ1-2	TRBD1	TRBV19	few	CASRRDRGDYGYTF	TGTGCCAGTAGAAGGGACAGAGGGGACTATGGCTACACCTTC
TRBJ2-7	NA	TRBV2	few	CASSEATLGEQYF	TGTGCCAGCAGTGAAGCGACCTTGGGCGAGCAGTACTTC
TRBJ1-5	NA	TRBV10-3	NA	CAIRREPNQPQHF	TGTGCCATCCGCAGGGAACCCAATCAGCCCCAGCATTTT
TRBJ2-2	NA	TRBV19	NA	CASSTPLFLAPANTGELFF	TGTGCCAGTAGCACACCACTCTTCCTAGCGCCCGCGAACACCGGGGAGCTGTTTTTT
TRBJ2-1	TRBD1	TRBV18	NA	CASSQTGTVYNEQFF	TGTGCCAGCTCGCAAACCGGGACAGTCTACAATGAGCAGTTCTTC
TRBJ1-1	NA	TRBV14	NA	CASSQQTITEAFF	TGTGCCAGCAGCCAACAGACTATCACTGAAGCTTTCTTT
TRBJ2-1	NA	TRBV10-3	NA	CAISESTRNEQFF	TGTGCCATCAGTGAGTCGACGAGGAATGAGCAGTTCTTC
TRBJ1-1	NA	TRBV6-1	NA	CASTRDGNMNTEAFF	TGTGCCAGCACCCGGGACGGGAACATGAACACTGAAGCTTTCTTT
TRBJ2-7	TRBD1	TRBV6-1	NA	CASRISRGTGEGQYF	TGTGCCAGCAGGATCAGTAGGGGGACAGGGGAGGGGCAGTACTTC
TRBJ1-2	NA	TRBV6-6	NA	CASSYGLQGWVYGYTF	TGTGCCAGCAGTTACGGGCTCCAGGGTTGGGTCTATGGCTACACCTTC
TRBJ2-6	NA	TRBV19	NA	CASSRRGPGANVLTF	TGTGCCAGTAGTAGGAGGGGGCCTGGGGCCAACGTCCTGACTTTC
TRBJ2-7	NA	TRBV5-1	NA	CASSQEGGFLEQYF	TGCGCCAGCAGCCAGGAAGGCGGCTTCCTCGAGCAGTACTTC
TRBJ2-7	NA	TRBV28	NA	CASSSVSSEREQYF	TGTGCCAGCAGCTCCGTGAGTAGCGAACGAGAGCAGTACTTC
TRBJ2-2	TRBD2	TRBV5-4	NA	CASSLAGAGGRAGELFF	TGTGCCAGCAGCTTGGCCGGAGCGGGAGGCCGGGCCGGGGAGCTGTTTTTT
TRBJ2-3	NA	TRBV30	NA	CAWSVGVGAFDTQYF	TGTGCCTGGAGTGTCGGTGTGGGGGCGTTTGATACGCAGTATTTT
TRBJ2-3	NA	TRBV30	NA	CAWSRGDTDTQYF	TGTGCCTGGAGTAGGGGCGACACAGATACGCAGTATTTT
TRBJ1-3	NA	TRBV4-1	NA	CASRDRHLSGNTIYF	TGCGCCAGCAGGGACCGTCACCTCTCTGGAAACACCATATATTTT
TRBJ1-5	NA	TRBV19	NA	CASNWGVAQPQHF	TGTGCCAGTAACTGGGGAGTCGCTCAGCCCCAGCATTTT
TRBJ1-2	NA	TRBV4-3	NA	CASSQDRAHPVGRDGYTF	TGCGCCAGCAGCCAAGACCGGGCCCATCCGGTGGGGCGGGATGGCTACACCTTC
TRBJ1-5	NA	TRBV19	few	CASSSLGVSNQPQHF	TGTGCCAGTAGTAGTTTGGGGGTTAGCAATCAGCCCCAGCATTTT
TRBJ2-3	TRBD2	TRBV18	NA	CASSPFPLLAGGTSTDTQYF	TGTGCCAGCTCACCATTTCCTCTACTAGCGGGAGGCACTAGCACAGATACGCAGTATTTT
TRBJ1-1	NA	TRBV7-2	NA	CASSPEMNTEAFF	TGTGCCAGCAGCCCCGAAATGAACACTGAAGCTTTCTTT
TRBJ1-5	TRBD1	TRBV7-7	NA	CASSLTGTGRHQPQHF	TGTGCCAGCAGCCTAACTGGGACAGGGCGTCATCAGCCCCAGCATTTT
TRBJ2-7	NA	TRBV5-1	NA	CASSLVAGREQYF	TGCGCCAGCAGCTTGGTTGCAGGTCGCGAGCAGTACTTC
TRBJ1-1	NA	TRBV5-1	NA	CASSFPTGGTEAFF	TGCGCCAGCAGCTTCCCGACAGGCGGGACTGAAGCTTTCTTT
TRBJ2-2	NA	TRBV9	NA	CASSVDRPYTGELFF	TGTGCCAGCAGCGTAGACAGACCTTACACCGGGGAGCTGTTTTTT
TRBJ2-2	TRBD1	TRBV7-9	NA	CASRKDRMNTGELFF	TGTGCCAGCAGAAAGGACAGGATGAACACCGGGGAGCTGTTTTTT
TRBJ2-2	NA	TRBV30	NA	CAWSATPTGELFF	TGTGCCTGGAGTGCGACCCCCACCGGGGAGCTGTTTTTT
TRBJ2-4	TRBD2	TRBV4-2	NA	CASSPREGPDIQYF	TGTGCCAGCAGCCCGCGGGAGGGCCCAGACATTCAGTACTTC
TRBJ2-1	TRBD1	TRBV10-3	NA	CAISRQGIGNEQFF	TGTGCCATCAGCCGACAGGGGATAGGCAATGAGCAGTTCTTC
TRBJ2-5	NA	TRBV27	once	CASRRQIQETQYF	TGTGCCAGCAGGAGACAGATTCAAGAGACCCAGTACTTC
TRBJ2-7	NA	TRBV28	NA	CASSYRRQTYYEQYF	TGTGCCAGCAGTTACCGGAGGCAGACCTACTACGAGCAGTACTTC
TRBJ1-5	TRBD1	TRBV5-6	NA	CASSLAGDRGNQPQHF	TGTGCCAGCAGCTTGGCGGGGGACAGGGGCAATCAGCCCCAGCATTTT
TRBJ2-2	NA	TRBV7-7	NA	CASSFSQADTGELFF	TGTGCCAGCAGCTTTTCCCAGGCCGACACCGGGGAGCTGTTTTTT
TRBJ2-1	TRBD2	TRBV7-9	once	CASSLVLAVTTGYNEQFF	TGTGCCAGCAGCTTAGTCCTAGCGGTTACCACCGGGTACAATGAGCAGTTCTTC
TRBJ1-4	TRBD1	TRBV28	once	CASRSGTGGMGYEKLFF	TGTGCCAGCAGATCCGGGACAGGGGGCATGGGGTATGAAAAACTGTTTTTT
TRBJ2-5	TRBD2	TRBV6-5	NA	CASTESGGGTQYF	TGTGCCAGCACCGAATCGGGAGGCGGGACCCAGTACTTC
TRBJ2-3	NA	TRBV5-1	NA	CASSLGGLGSTDTQYF	TGCGCCAGCAGCTTGGGGGGACTGGGAAGCACAGATACGCAGTATTTT
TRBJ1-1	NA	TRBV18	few	CASQGRKSLNTEAFF	TGTGCCAGCCAAGGACGGAAAAGTTTGAACACTGAAGCTTTCTTT
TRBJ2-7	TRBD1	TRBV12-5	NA	CASGFLVTGGYEQYF	TGTGCTAGTGGTTTTCTAGTGACAGGGGGATACGAGCAGTACTTC
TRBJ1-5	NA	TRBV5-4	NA	CASSLNGRLEDYSNQPQHF	TGTGCCAGCAGCTTGAATGGACGCCTCGAGGATTATAGCAATCAGCCCCAGCATTTT
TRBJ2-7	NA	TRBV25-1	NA	CASSDPDRPGTYEQYF	TGTGCCAGCAGTGACCCGGACCGCCCGGGAACCTACGAGCAGTACTTC
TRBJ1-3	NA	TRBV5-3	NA	CARSLLTESKNTIYF	TGTGCCAGAAGCTTGCTAACAGAAAGTAAAAACACCATATATTTT
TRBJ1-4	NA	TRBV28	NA	CASSFVLPNEKLFF	TGTGCCAGCAGTTTTGTCCTACCTAATGAAAAACTGTTTTTT
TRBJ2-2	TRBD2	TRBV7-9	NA	CASSTLTSGRRELFF	TGTGCCAGCAGCACCCTGACTAGCGGGAGACGGGAGCTGTTTTTT
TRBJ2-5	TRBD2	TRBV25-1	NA	CASSSTSGRVAQETQYF	TGTGCCTCCTCTTCGACTAGCGGGAGGGTAGCACAAGAGACCCAGTACTTC
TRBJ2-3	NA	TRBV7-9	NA	CASSLGRSDTQYF	TGTGCCAGCAGCTTAGGGCGGTCAGATACGCAGTATTTT
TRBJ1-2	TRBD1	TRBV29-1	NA	CSAGTGGYGYTF	TGCAGCGCCGGGACAGGGGGCTACGGCTACACCTTC